This TCR beta chain was profiled in a study of blood T cell repertoires in COVID-19. Study overall: The origin of the acute and convalescent COVID-19 samples was the United States, Italy and Spain. T cells, B-cell-depleted T cells, or PBMCs provided the cDNA or gDNA that served as material.

How the authors handled the data: Estimates of nucleated cell counts were drawn from the amplification of reference gene primers. Profiling relied on immunoSEQ multiplex PCR, and the TCRdb table lists in-frame clones only, not all of them. V, J and clone size reflect that table, while D and trimming were determined from the DNA. The sample includes hundreds of thousands of clones, 88% of them seen just once. Trimming cost V 5 bases and J 0 bases, with 14 bases left between them. From germline, CDR1 is LNHDA and CDR2 SQIVND (reference sequence). There are 16 residues in the CDR3. V gene TRBV19 combines with J gene TRBJ1-5; a weak D match, TRBD1 (6 bases). The source of this sequence is a woman aged 70 to 79 with COVID-19, enrolled during active disease. Sequences were obtained from peripheral blood. The DNA for the CDR3 is TGTGCCAGTAGTTGGAGTGGGGGCGATAGCAATCAGCCCCAGCATTTT. This sequence encodes CASSWSGGDSNQPQHF.